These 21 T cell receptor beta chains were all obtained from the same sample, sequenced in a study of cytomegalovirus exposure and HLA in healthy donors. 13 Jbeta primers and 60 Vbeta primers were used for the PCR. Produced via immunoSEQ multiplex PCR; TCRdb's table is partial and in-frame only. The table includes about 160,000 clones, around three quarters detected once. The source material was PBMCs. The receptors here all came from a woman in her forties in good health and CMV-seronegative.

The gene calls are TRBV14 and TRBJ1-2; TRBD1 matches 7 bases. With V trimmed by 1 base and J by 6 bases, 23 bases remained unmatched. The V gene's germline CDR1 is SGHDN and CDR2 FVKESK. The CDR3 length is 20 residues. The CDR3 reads CASSQGQGGIRLSWVDGYTF. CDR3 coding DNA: TGTGCCAGCAGCCAAGGACAGGGAGGAATACGCCTATCTTGGGTTGATGGCTACACCTTC. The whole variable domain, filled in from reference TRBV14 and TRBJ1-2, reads EAGVTQFPSHSVIEKGQTVTLRCDPISGHDNLYWYRRVMGKEIKFLLHFVKESKQDESGMPNNRFLAERTGGTYSTLKVQPAELEDSGVYFCASSQGQGGIRLSWVDGYTFGSGTRLTVV.

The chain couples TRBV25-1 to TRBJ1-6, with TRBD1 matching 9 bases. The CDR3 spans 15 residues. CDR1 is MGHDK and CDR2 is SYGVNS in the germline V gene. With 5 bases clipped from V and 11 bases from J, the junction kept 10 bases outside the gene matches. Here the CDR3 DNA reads TGTGCCAGCAGTTTGGGGGACAGGGAATTTACACCCCTCCACTTT. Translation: CASSLGDREFTPLHF. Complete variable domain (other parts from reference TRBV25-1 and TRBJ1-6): EADIYQTPRYLVIGTGKKITLECSQTMGHDKMYWYQQDPGMELHLIHYSYGVNSTEKGDLSSESTVSRIRTEHFPLTLESARPSHTSQYLCASSLGDREFTPLHFGNGTRLTVT.

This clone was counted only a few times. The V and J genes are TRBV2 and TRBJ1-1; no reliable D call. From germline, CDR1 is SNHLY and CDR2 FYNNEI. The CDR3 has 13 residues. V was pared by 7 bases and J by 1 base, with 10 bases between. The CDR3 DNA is TGTGCCAGCATACTTGAGTCGAACACTGAAGCTTTCTTT. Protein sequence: CASILESNTEAFF.

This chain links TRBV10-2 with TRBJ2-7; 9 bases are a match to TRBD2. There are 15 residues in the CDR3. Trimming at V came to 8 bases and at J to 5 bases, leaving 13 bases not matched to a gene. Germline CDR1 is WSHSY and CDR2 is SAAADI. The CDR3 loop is CASAHSGGLADEQYF. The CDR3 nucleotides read TGCGCCAGCGCCCATAGCGGGGGTCTTGCCGACGAGCAGTACTTC.

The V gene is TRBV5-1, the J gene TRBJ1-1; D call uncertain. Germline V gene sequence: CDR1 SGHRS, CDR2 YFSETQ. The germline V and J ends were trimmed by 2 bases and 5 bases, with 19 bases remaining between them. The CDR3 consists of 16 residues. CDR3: CASSFGKLQSGTEAFF. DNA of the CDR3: TGCGCCAGCAGCTTCGGCAAGCTTCAATCGGGGACTGAAGCTTTCTTT.

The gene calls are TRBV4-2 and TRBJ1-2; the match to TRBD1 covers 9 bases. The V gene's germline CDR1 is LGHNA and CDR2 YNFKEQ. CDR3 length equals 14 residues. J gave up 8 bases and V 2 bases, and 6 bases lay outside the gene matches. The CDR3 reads CASSQLGQGEGYTF. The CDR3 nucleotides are TGTGCCAGCAGCCAACTGGGACAGGGAGAAGGCTACACCTTC.

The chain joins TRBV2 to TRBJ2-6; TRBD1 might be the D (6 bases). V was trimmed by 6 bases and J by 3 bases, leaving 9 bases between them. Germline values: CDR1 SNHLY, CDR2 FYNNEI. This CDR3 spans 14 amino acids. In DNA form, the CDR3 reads TGTGCCAGCAGCCAGGGACATGGGGCCAACGTCCTGACTTTC. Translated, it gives CASSQGHGANVLTF.

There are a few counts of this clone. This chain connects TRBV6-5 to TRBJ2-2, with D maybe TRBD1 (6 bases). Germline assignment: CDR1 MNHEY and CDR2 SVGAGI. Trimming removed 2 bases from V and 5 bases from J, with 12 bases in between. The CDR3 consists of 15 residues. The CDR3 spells CASSYGRGRTGELFF. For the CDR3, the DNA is TGTGCCAGCAGTTACGGCAGGGGTAGGACCGGGGAGCTGTTTTTT.

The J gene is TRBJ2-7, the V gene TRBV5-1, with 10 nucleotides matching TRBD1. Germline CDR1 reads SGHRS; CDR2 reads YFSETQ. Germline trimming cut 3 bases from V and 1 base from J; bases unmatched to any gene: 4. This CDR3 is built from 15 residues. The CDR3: CASSWDRGTSYEQYF. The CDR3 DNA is TGCGCCAGCAGCTGGGACAGGGGCACATCCTACGAGCAGTACTTC.

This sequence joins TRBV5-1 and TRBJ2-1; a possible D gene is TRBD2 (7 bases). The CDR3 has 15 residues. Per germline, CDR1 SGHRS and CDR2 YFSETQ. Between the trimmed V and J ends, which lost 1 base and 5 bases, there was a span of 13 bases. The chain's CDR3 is CASSLKGGEHNEQFF. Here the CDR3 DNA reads TGCGCCAGCAGCTTGAAGGGGGGGGAGCACAATGAGCAGTTCTTC. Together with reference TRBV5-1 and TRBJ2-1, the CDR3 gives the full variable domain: KAGVTQTPRYLIKTRGQQVTLSCSPISGHRSVSWYQQTPGQGLQFLFEYFSETQRNKGNFPGRFSGRQFSNSRSEMNVSTLELGDSALYLCASSLKGGEHNEQFFGPGTRLTVL.

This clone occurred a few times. The CDR3 loop is CASSSPTRQEQETQYF. Written as DNA, the CDR3 is TGTGCCAGCAGTAGCCCCACCAGACAGGAGCAAGAGACCCAGTACTTC. The genes are TRBV6-7 and TRBJ2-5; the D gene is possibly TRBD1 (6 bases). TRBV6-7 is assigned to the ORF class and has an uncertain function. Between the trimmed V and J ends, which lost 5 bases and 2 bases, there was a span of 18 bases. CDR3 length: 16 residues.

The CDR3 nucleotides are TGTGCCAGCGGAGAGGTAGACAGACCAGATACGCAGTATTTT. Its translation is CASGEVDRPDTQYF. The chain joins TRBV5-8 to TRBJ2-3, with D tentatively TRBD1 (5 bases). V shed 7 bases and J shed 4 bases, with 16 bases lying between them. Germline V gene sequence: CDR1 SGHTS, CDR2 YDEGEE. The CDR3 runs to 14 residues. Using reference TRBV5-8 and TRBJ2-3 for the parts outside the CDR3, the full variable domain is EAGVTQSPTHLIKTRGQQATLRCSPISGHTSVYWYQQALGLGLQFLLWYDEGEERNRGNFPPRFSGRQFPNYSSELNVNALELEDSALYLCASGEVDRPDTQYFGPGTRLTVL.

CDR3 sequence reads: CASSLYKDGHNSPLHF. The CDR3, as DNA: TGTGCCAGCAGCTTGTATAAGGATGGGCATAATTCACCCCTCCACTTT. V usage is TRBV5-4 and J usage is TRBJ1-6; D is ambiguous. The CDR3 runs to 16 residues. Germline-derived CDR1 and CDR2 are SGHNT and YYREEE (reference sequence). Between the trimmed V and J ends, which lost 1 base and 5 bases, there was a span of 13 bases. Full variable domain (missing parts from reference TRBV5-4 and TRBJ1-6): ETGVTQSPTHLIKTRGQQVTLRCSSQSGHNTVSWYQQALGQGPQFIFQYYREEENGRGNFPPRFSGLQFPNYSSELNVNALELDDSALYLCASSLYKDGHNSPLHFGNGTRLTVT.

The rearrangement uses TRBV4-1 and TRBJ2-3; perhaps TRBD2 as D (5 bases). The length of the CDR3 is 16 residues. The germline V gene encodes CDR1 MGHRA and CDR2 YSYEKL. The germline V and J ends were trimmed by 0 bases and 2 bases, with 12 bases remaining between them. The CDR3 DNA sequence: TGCGCCAGCAGCCAAGAGGGTGAGGGTTTCACAGATACGCAGTATTTT. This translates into CASSQEGEGFTDTQYF.

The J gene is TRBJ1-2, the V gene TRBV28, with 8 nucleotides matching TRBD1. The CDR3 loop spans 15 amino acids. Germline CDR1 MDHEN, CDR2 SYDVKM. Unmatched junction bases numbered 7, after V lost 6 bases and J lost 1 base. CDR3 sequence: CASSSGQGVNYGYTF. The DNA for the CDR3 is TGTGCCAGCAGCTCTGGACAGGGAGTTAACTATGGCTACACCTTC.

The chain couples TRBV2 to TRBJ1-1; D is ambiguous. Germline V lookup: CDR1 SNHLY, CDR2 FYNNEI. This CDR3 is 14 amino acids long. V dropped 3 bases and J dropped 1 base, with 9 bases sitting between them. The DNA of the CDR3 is TGTGCCAGCAGTGAGGGCAGCGGGAACACTGAAGCTTTCTTT. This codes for CASSEGSGNTEAFF.

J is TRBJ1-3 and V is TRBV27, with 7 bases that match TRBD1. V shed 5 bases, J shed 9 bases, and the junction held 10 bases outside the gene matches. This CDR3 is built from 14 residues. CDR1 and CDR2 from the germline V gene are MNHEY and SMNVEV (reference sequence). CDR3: CASSRQGAGGTIYF. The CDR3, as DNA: TGTGCCAGCAGTCGACAGGGCGCTGGGGGCACCATATATTTT.

The CDR3: CASSLWHEASGTDTQYF. The CDR3 DNA reads as TGTGCCAGCAGCCTCTGGCACGAAGCTAGCGGCACAGATACGCAGTATTTT. The chain is built from TRBV7-9 and TRBJ2-3; a weak D match, TRBD2 (6 bases). CDR1 and CDR2 (germline): SEHNR, FQNEAQ (reference sequence). Between the trimmed V and J ends, which lost 5 bases and 1 base, there was a span of 19 bases. This CDR3 has 17 amino acids.

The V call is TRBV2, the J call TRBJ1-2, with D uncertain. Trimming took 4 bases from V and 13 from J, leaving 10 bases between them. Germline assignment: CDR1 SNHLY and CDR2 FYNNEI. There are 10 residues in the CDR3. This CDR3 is CASSGGRGTF. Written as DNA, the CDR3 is TGTGCCAGCAGTGGCGGTCGAGGCACCTTC.

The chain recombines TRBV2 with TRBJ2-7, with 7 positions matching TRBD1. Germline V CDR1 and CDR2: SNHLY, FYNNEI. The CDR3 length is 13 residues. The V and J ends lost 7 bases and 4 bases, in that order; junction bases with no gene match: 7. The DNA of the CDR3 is TGTGCCAGCAAAACAGGGGCTCAGTACGAGCAGTACTTC. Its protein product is CASKTGAQYEQYF. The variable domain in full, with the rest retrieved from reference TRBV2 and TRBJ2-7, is EPEVTQTPSHQVTQMGQEVILRCVPISNHLYFYWYRQILGQKVEFLVSFYNNEISEKSEIFDDQFSVERPDGSNFTLKIRSTKLEDSAMYFCASKTGAQYEQYFGPGTRLTVT.

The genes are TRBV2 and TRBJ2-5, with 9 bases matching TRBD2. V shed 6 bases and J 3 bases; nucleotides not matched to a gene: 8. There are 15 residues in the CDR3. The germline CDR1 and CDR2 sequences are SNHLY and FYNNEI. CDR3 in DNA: TGTGCCAGCAGCCAGACTAGCGGCGGGGAAGAGACCCAGTACTTC. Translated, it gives CASSQTSGGEETQYF.